A selection of T cell receptor beta chains follows, all from one sample in a study of CD8 T cells in Susac syndrome. TCRdb fed the immunoSEQ multiplex PCR reads into MiXCR, producing one record per CDR3 protein. The sample gives 45,000 to 60,000 distinct CDR3 sequences, 90% to 95% of which show up once; about 0.51% is in the top ten. The sample taken for sequencing was CD8+ T cells from PBMCs. The source is a human donor with multiple sclerosis. Each CDR3 is given with its conserved first and last residue. The D gene is left open where the match is weak. Expanded clones are given a class, and other clones once, few, many or no size at all.

V gene,J gene,CDR3 length,clone size,D gene,CDR3 protein,CDR3 DNA
TRBV7-6,TRBJ1-2,12,-,-,CASSLNGDGYTF,TGTGCCAGCAGCTTAAACGGGGATGGCTACACCTTC
TRBV7-5,TRBJ2-5,16,-,-,CISVSEASDSAETQYF,-
TRBV3-1,TRBJ1-1,15,-,-,CASSPTAPTPTEAFF,TGTGCCAGCAGCCCGACTGCGCCGACCCCCACTGAAGCTTTCTTT
TRBV4-2,TRBJ2-3,17,-,-,CASSQEFGGALTDTQYF,TGTGCCAGCAGCCAAGAGTTTGGGGGGGCCCTCACAGATACGCAGTATTTT
TRBV19,TRBJ1-2,12,-,-,CASRGQLYGYTF,TGTGCCAGTAGAGGACAGCTCTATGGCTACACCTTC
TRBV2,TRBJ2-1,15,-,TRBD1,CASSGWTGRGNEQFF,TGTGCCAGCAGTGGTTGGACAGGGCGCGGCAATGAGCAGTTCTTC
TRBV9,TRBJ2-2,12,-,-,CASSLNTGELFF,TGTGCCAGCAGCTTAAACACCGGGGAGCTGTTTTTT
TRBV6-4,TRBJ2-3,16,-,TRBD2,CASSDSSGGGTDTQYF,TGTGCCAGCAGTGACTCGAGCGGGGGGGGGACAGATACGCAGTATTTT
TRBV2,TRBJ2-7,16,-,TRBD1,CAVRDRGPSGEYEQYF,TGTGCCGTCCGGGACAGGGGGCCCTCAGGGGAATACGAGCAGTACTTC
TRBV3-1,TRBJ2-7,13,few,-,CASSHGTPYEQYF,TGTGCCAGCAGCCATGGAACCCCCTACGAGCAGTACTTC
TRBV20-1,TRBJ2-3,14,-,TRBD1,CSARETGAGDTQYF,TGCAGTGCTAGGGAGACAGGGGCAGGGGATACGCAGTATTTT
TRBV30,TRBJ1-5,14,-,-,CAWAIGGSDQPQHF,TGTGCCTGGGCCATCGGGGGCTCGGATCAGCCCCAGCATTTT
TRBV19,TRBJ1-1,15,once,-,CASSISTQSYTEAFF,TGTGCCAGTAGTATCTCCACGCAGAGTTACACTGAAGCTTTCTTT
TRBV7-7,TRBJ2-1,13,-,TRBD2,CAVLTSGDNEQFF,TGTGCTGTGCTGACTAGCGGGGACAATGAGCAGTTCTTC
TRBV13,TRBJ1-1,14,once,-,CASSFDISNTEAFF,TGTGCCAGCAGCTTCGACATTTCGAACACTGAAGCTTTCTTT
TRBV4-1,TRBJ2-1,17,-,TRBD2,CASSQVWPSGGAVEQFF,TGCGCCAGCAGCCAAGTGTGGCCCAGCGGGGGGGCGGTTGAGCAGTTCTTC
TRBV7-2,TRBJ1-3,14,-,-,CASSLTGPGNTIYF,TGTGCCAGCAGCTTAACGGGACCCGGAAACACCATATATTTT
TRBV2,TRBJ1-2,14,-,-,CASSEAKTDYGYTF,TGTGCCAGCAGTGAAGCGAAAACCGACTATGGCTACACCTTC
TRBV7-9,TRBJ2-2,14,-,-,CASLPGGRNGELFF,TGTGCCAGCCTCCCGGGGGGCCGGAACGGGGAGCTGTTTTTT
TRBV7-6,TRBJ2-1,11,-,TRBD1,CASSYRGPQFF,TGTGCCAGCAGCTACAGGGGACCTCAGTTCTTC
TRBV20-1,TRBJ2-7,15,-,TRBD1,CSASILAGGPYEQYF,TGCAGTGCTAGCATCCTCGCAGGGGGACCCTACGAGCAGTACTTC
TRBV2,TRBJ2-1,13,-,-,CASSEGGYNEQFF,TGTGCCAGCAGTGAGGGAGGCTACAATGAGCAGTTCTTC
TRBV12-3/TRBV12-4,TRBJ1-1,13,-,-,CASSLAGIQKAFF,TGTGCCAGCAGTTTAGCGGGGATCCAAAAAGCTTTCTTT
TRBV27,TRBJ1-1,12,once,-,CASSFPGTDAFF,TGTGCCAGCAGTTTTCCCGGGACGGATGCTTTCTTT
TRBV5-1,TRBJ1-1,12,-,-,CASSLSVNEAFF,TGCGCCAGCAGCTTAAGCGTTAATGAAGCTTTCTTT
TRBV3-1,TRBJ1-5,17,-,-,CASSQDPGRAYTQPQHF,TGTGCCAGCAGCCAAGATCCAGGGAGGGCATATACACAGCCCCAGCATTTT
TRBV4-3,TRBJ2-2,16,-,-,CASSQAVAGNTGELFF,TGCGCCAGCAGCCAAGCGGTGGCAGGCAACACCGGGGAGCTGTTTTTT
TRBV9,TRBJ1-6,17,once,TRBD1,CASSVNRDSWLDSPLHF,TGTGCCAGCAGCGTGAACCGGGACAGTTGGCTAGATTCACCCCTCCACTTT
TRBV14,TRBJ2-1,15,-,TRBD1,CASSQDPGQVNEQFF,TGTGCCAGCAGCCAAGACCCGGGACAGGTTAATGAGCAGTTCTTC
TRBV6-5,TRBJ1-5,18,-,TRBD1,CASSYSGTAENSNQPQHF,TGTGCCAGCAGTTACTCAGGGACAGCCGAAAATAGCAATCAGCCCCAGCATTTT
TRBV28,TRBJ2-2,15,once,-,CASRPDRDYTGELFF,TGTGCCAGCAGACCTGACAGGGACTACACCGGGGAGCTGTTTTTT
TRBV28,TRBJ1-5,13,-,-,CASRRPYNQPQHF,TGTGCCAGCAGGCGACCCTACAATCAGCCCCAGCATTTT
TRBV9,TRBJ1-2,17,-,TRBD1,CASSPSHRGQAYYGYTF,TGTGCCAGCAGTCCCTCCCATCGGGGACAGGCTTATTATGGCTACACCTTC
TRBV19,TRBJ1-2,15,-,TRBD1,CASSPWAGGSYGYTF,TGTGCCAGTAGTCCCTGGGCAGGGGGCAGCTATGGCTACACCTTC
TRBV11-1,TRBJ2-7,13,once,-,CASSLTGNYEQYF,TGTGCCAGCAGCTTAACTGGGAACTACGAGCAGTACTTC
TRBV6-1,TRBJ1-1,16,-,-,CASSEVIREGNTEAFF,TGTGCCAGCAGTGAAGTAATCAGGGAAGGGAACACTGAAGCTTTCTTT
TRBV10-2,TRBJ1-1,11,-,-,CASRVGTEAFF,TGCGCCAGCAGAGTCGGCACTGAAGCTTTCTTT
TRBV14,TRBJ2-3,15,-,TRBD1,CASSLLDRVPDTQYF,TGTGCCAGCAGCCTCTTAGACAGGGTCCCAGATACGCAGTATTTT
TRBV6-6,TRBJ2-1,16,-,-,CASSYSYTRSYNEQFF,TGTGCCAGCAGTTACTCCTATACTAGATCCTACAATGAGCAGTTCTTC
TRBV5-6,TRBJ1-5,14,once,TRBD1,CASSLTGGGQPQHF,TGTGCCAGCAGCTTGACAGGGGGCGGACAGCCCCAGCATTTT
TRBV7-6,TRBJ2-7,14,-,-,CASSLAIGAYEQYF,TGTGCCAGCAGCTTAGCGATAGGGGCTTACGAGCAGTACTTC
TRBV2,TRBJ1-1,13,-,-,CARDGGTDTEAFF,TGTGCCAGGGATGGAGGGACGGACACTGAAGCTTTCTTT
TRBV4-1,TRBJ2-3,15,-,-,CASSQGQIQPNTQYF,TGCGCCAGCAGCCAAGGTCAGATCCAACCGAATACGCAGTATTTT
TRBV9,TRBJ2-7,14,-,TRBD1,CASSIRDSSYEQYF,TGTGCCAGCAGCATCCGGGACAGCTCCTACGAGCAGTACTTC
TRBV5-1,TRBJ2-1,12,-,-,CASSLARTEQFF,TGCGCCAGCAGCTTGGCCAGAACGGAGCAGTTCTTC
TRBV6-5,TRBJ2-6,15,once,-,CASSYGGSGANVLTF,TGTGCCAGCAGTTACGGAGGATCTGGGGCCAACGTCCTGACTTTC
TRBV6-1,TRBJ2-5,16,-,TRBD2,CASSPGTSAYQETQYF,TGTGCCAGCAGCCCCGGGACTAGCGCATACCAAGAGACCCAGTACTTC
TRBV5-4,TRBJ2-5,13,-,-,CASNFGTQDTQYF,TGTGCCAGCAATTTCGGTACCCAAGACACCCAGTACTTC
TRBV28,TRBJ1-5,12,-,-,CASSPQAQPQHF,TGTGCCAGCAGTCCTCAGGCTCAGCCCCAGCATTTT
TRBV6-5,TRBJ1-1,17,-,-,CASSYSFVGRGEIEAFF,TGTGCCAGCAGTTACTCATTTGTCGGCAGGGGTGAGATTGAAGCTTTCTTT
TRBV29-1,TRBJ2-7,13,-,-,CSVEVDLSYEQYF,TGCAGCGTTGAGGTAGACCTCTCCTACGAGCAGTACTTC
TRBV5-5,TRBJ2-7,15,-,-,CASSLDRYLVYEQYF,TGTGCCAGCAGCTTGGACAGATACTTAGTCTACGAGCAGTACTTC
TRBV24-1,TRBJ2-4,13,-,TRBD1,CATSDNRGNIQYF,TGTGCCACCAGTGACAACAGGGGAAACATTCAGTACTTC
TRBV7-6,TRBJ1-5,15,-,TRBD1,CASSSDRESNQPQHF,TGTGCCAGCAGCTCCGACAGGGAAAGCAATCAGCCCCAGCATTTT